A selection of T cell receptor beta chains follows, all from one sample in a study of OX40 agonist ivuxolimab in advanced cancers. Repertoires were generated with immunoSEQ multiplex PCR, while TCRdb's copy carries only in-frame clones and drops some. The sample lists 150,000 to 170,000 clones, 90% to 95% seen once, with 0.31% in the top ten. Here the sequenced sample was CD4+ or CD8+ T cells sorted from blood, taken in a trial of the OX40 agonist ivuxolimab. All receptors come from an adult with an advanced solid tumor such as melanoma, head and neck, liver or kidney cancer. Both conserved end residues are part of each CDR3. The D gene is left open where the match is weak. Where a row states a size, it is once, few, many or the class of an expanded clone; other rows omit it.

J gene	clone size	V gene	D gene	CDR3 length	CDR3 DNA	CDR3 protein
TRBJ2-7	few	TRBV7-9	TRBD1	15	TGTGCCAGCAGCTTAGCGGACAGGGGGTCGTACGAGCAGTACTTC	CASSLADRGSYEQYF
TRBJ2-7	few	TRBV28	-	15	TGTGCCAGCAAAAAACAGGGTAGAAGCTCCTACGAGCAGTACTTC	CASKKQGRSSYEQYF
TRBJ1-1	-	TRBV29-1	-	13	TGCAGCGCCGGGCCCCTACCGGGAACTGAAGCTTTCTTT	CSAGPLPGTEAFF
TRBJ1-2	once	TRBV7-8	TRBD1	16	TGTGCCAGCAGCCCGCTAGTACCGGGACAGGGAACGGTCTACACCTTC	CASSPLVPGQGTVYTF
TRBJ2-7	-	TRBV27	-	12	TGTGCCAGCAGTTCAGGCCCCTACGAGCAGTACTTC	CASSSGPYEQYF
TRBJ2-2	once	TRBV7-3	-	13	TGTGCCAGCAGCTTTTGGGACACCGGGGAGCTGTTTTTT	CASSFWDTGELFF
TRBJ1-2	-	TRBV6-1	-	13	TGTGCCAGCAGTCCCCGGACAGTCTATGGCTACACCTTC	CASSPRTVYGYTF
TRBJ1-5	-	TRBV5-6	TRBD1	15	TGTGCCAGCAGCTTCCTCTCAGGGGGCGGTCAGCCCCAGCATTTT	CASSFLSGGGQPQHF
TRBJ2-5	-	TRBV5-6	TRBD1	14	TGTGCCAGCAGCAAAGGGACAGTAGAAGAGACCCAGTACTTC	CASSKGTVEETQYF
TRBJ1-1	-	TRBV4-1	-	15	TGCGCCAGCAGCCCAGGGGTGGGGATGAACACTGAAGCTTTCTTT	CASSPGVGMNTEAFF
TRBJ2-3	-	TRBV19	-	15	TGTGCCAGTAGTATGTTTCAGCGGAACACAGATACGCAGTATTTT	CASSMFQRNTDTQYF
TRBJ1-2	-	TRBV7-2	TRBD1	17	TGTGCCAGCAGCGGCCGGGACAGGAGTTACTATTCGTATGGCTACACCTTC	CASSGRDRSYYSYGYTF
TRBJ1-1	-	TRBV5-1	-	13	TGCGCCAGCAGCTTACAGAGGAACACTGAAGCTTTCTTT	CASSLQRNTEAFF
TRBJ1-1	-	TRBV28	-	15	TGTGCCAGCAGTGCACCCAGGGGCCCTGGCACTGAAGCTTTCTTT	CASSAPRGPGTEAFF
TRBJ2-2	once	TRBV5-1	-	14	TGCGCCAGCAGCTTGGACAGGGTCACGGGGGAGCTGTTTTTT	CASSLDRVTGELFF
TRBJ2-4	-	TRBV23-1	-	15	TGCGCCAGCAGGGGACATAATCCGGAATTGGACATTCAGTACTTC	CASRGHNPELDIQYF
TRBJ1-3	-	TRBV6-5	-	15	TGTGCCAGCAGGATAGACAGACTCTCTGGAAACACCATATATTTT	CASRIDRLSGNTIYF
TRBJ1-1	-	TRBV6-6	-	10	TGTGCCAGCAGTCGGGACGGGGCTTTCTTT	CASSRDGAFF
TRBJ2-3	-	TRBV4-1	TRBD2	21	TGCGCCAGCAGCCAAAGCGTGTCACTAGCGGGGGGGCCGCGGAGCACAGATACGCAGTATTTT	CASSQSVSLAGGPRSTDTQYF
TRBJ2-3	once	TRBV2	-	10	TGTGCCAGCAGTGTGGCGCGTGCGTATTTT	CASSVARAYF
TRBJ1-2	-	TRBV6-6	-	13	TGTGCCAGCAGCCCCGGCGTAAACTATGGCTACACCTTC	CASSPGVNYGYTF
TRBJ2-1	-	TRBV7-8	-	14	TGTGCCAGCAGCTTAGTAGGGTTGAGGAATGAGCAGTTCTTC	CASSLVGLRNEQFF
TRBJ2-5	-	TRBV4-3	-	13	TGCGCCAGCAGCCAGGGGACCGAAGAGACCCAGTACTTC	CASSQGTEETQYF
TRBJ1-2	-	TRBV5-6	TRBD1	14	TGTGCCAGCAGCTTCAGGAGGGGGCACAGGGGCTACACCTTC	CASSFRRGHRGYTF
TRBJ1-1	-	TRBV6-5	-	13	TGTGCCAGCAGCCAACTGGGAAACACTGAAGCTTTCTTT	CASSQLGNTEAFF
TRBJ2-7	-	TRBV6-1	TRBD2	14	TGTGCCAGCAGGGAGGGGGGGACTAGGTACGAGCAGTACTTC	CASREGGTRYEQYF
TRBJ2-3	-	TRBV5-1	TRBD2	14	TGCGCCACCTTCGGAGGCCCCGGGGGGGATACGCAGTATTTT	CATFGGPGGDTQYF
TRBJ2-1	-	TRBV9	-	15	TGTGCCAGCAGCGACCGTCCCTCCCAATACAATGAGCAGTTCTTC	CASSDRPSQYNEQFF
TRBJ2-7	-	TRBV7-6	TRBD1	15	TGTGCCAGCAGCTTAGGGACAGGGGGATTCTACGAGCAGTACTTC	CASSLGTGGFYEQYF
TRBJ2-3	-	TRBV19	TRBD2	14	TGTGCCAGTAGAATTAGCGGGGGCACAGATACGCAGTATTTT	CASRISGGTDTQYF
TRBJ2-3	-	TRBV11-1	TRBD1	15	TGTGCCAGCAGCTTCCGGCAGGGGGCCCTAGATACGCAGTATTTT	CASSFRQGALDTQYF
TRBJ2-2	-	TRBV5-1	-	15	TGCGCCAGCAACCCTACAGGAATGAACACCGGGGAGCTGTTTTTT	CASNPTGMNTGELFF
TRBJ2-1	-	TRBV27	-	14	TGTGCCAGCGGGTCATGGACAGTGAACAATGAGCAGTTCTTC	CASGSWTVNNEQFF
TRBJ2-1	-	TRBV4-3	-	15	TGCGCCAGCAGCCAAATCGAGCTAAGCGTGAATGAGCAGTTCTTC	CASSQIELSVNEQFF
TRBJ2-1	once	TRBV20-1	-	11	TGCAGTGCCCGTTCAGATGATGAGCAGTTCTTC	CSARSDDEQFF
TRBJ2-1	-	TRBV7-3	TRBD1	16	TGTGCCAGCAGCATCAGCAGGGACAGTCTGGGGAATGAGCAGTTCTTC	CASSISRDSLGNEQFF
TRBJ1-4	-	TRBV13	-	15	TGTGCCAGCAGCTCAATACCGCAGGGAGGAGAAAAACTGTTTTTT	CASSSIPQGGEKLFF
TRBJ1-1	once	TRBV2	TRBD1	14	TGTGCCAGCAGGTTACAGGGGGCGAACACTGAAGCTTTCTTT	CASRLQGANTEAFF
TRBJ2-7	-	TRBV28	TRBD1	14	TGTGCCAGCAGTTTATCAGGGGGCGCGTACGAGCAGTACTTC	CASSLSGGAYEQYF
TRBJ2-5	once	TRBV7-2	TRBD2	21	TGTGCCAGCAGCTTAGCCCGCCGGGACAGGGGACTAGCGGGAGTGAAAGAGACCCAGTACTTC	CASSLARRDRGLAGVKETQYF